This record covers a single T cell receptor (beta chain). This sample is part of a study of tumour-infiltrating T cells in Burkitt lymphoma. Study context: Repertoire clonality predicted overall and progression-free survival.

Only in-frame clones appear in the TCRdb table, and some are missing; sequencing was by immunoSEQ multiplex PCR. The repertoire holds around 17,000 clones, with approximately 80% as singletons. The germline CDR1 and CDR2 sequences are MNHEY and SMNVEV (reference sequence). V was clipped by 1 base and J by 7 bases, with 8 bases between them. CDR3 size: 13 residues. This TCR was recovered from a human donor with diffuse large B-cell lymphoma. Sequencing was performed on tumor tissue. The chain has TRBV27 and TRBJ1-5, with unresolved D. CDR3: CASSLFTSQPQHF. The CDR3 DNA is TGTGCCAGCAGTTTATTCACGAGCCAGCCCCAGCATTTT.